This is a list of T cell receptor beta chains from one sample in a study of blood T cells in healthy people across ages. TCRdb independently ran MiXCR on the 5' RACE reads; one entry per CDR3 protein. The data contain just under 550,000 distinct CDR3 sequences, 24% of them singletons. These data were also reused for a study on T cells of mothers and their children.

Sequenced: blood. These receptor sequences come from a boy between 10 and 17 years old in good health. Each CDR3 is given with its conserved first and last residue. The D gene is left open where the match is weak. Size values are once, few and many counts, or a class for expanded clones, and some rows have none.

>-|TRBV27|TRBJ1-6|-
TGTGCCTCCCGGGACCAGGGAGGTTCACCCCTCCACTTT
CASRDQGGSPLHF
>TRBD1|TRBV28|TRBJ1-5|few
TGTGCCAGCAGTCCCCGGACAGGACCTAGCAATCAGCCCCAGCATTTT
CASSPRTGPSNQPQHF
>TRBD2|TRBV4-2|TRBJ2-3|few
TGTGCCAGCAGCCAAGAGGGGACTAACGGGACTAGCACAGATACGCAGTATTTT
CASSQEGTNGTSTDTQYF
>-|TRBV7-2|TRBJ2-7|once
TGTGCCAGCAGCTTACAGAATATGTGGTACTTC
CASSLQNMWYF
>-|TRBV28|TRBJ2-1|few
TGTGCCAGCACTGAGGGGGGCACACTATCCTACAATGAGCAGTTCTTC
CASTEGGTLSYNEQFF
>-|TRBV3-1|TRBJ2-7|-
TGTGCCAGCAGCGAAGACCCTTTCGGGCAAATGGGATACGAGCAGTACTTC
CASSEDPFGQMGYEQYF
>TRBD2|TRBV19|TRBJ2-1|few
TGTGCCAGTAGTATCTTGACTAGCGGCTACAATGAGCAGTTCTTC
CASSILTSGYNEQFF
>-|TRBV7-8|TRBJ2-7|few
TGTGCCAGCAGCCGGGAACGGTCCTACGAGCAGTACTTC
CASSRERSYEQYF
>TRBD2|TRBV20-1|TRBJ2-3|few
TGCAGTGCCGATCTGGGAGCTAGCGGGAGAGCAGATACGCAGTATTTT
CSADLGASGRADTQYF
>-|TRBV29-1|TRBJ1-2|-
TGCAGCGTTGATGGAGGGTACGGCTACACCTTC
CSVDGGYGYTF
>-|TRBV10-3|TRBJ1-1|-
TGTGCCATCAGTGAACCAGGGGACACTGAAGCTTTCTTT
CAISEPGDTEAFF
>TRBD1|TRBV19|TRBJ2-4|few
TGTGCCAATAGTGATCGGACAGGGATAACCAAAAACATTCAGTACTTC
CANSDRTGITKNIQYF
>-|TRBV27|TRBJ1-1|-
TGTGCCAGCAGAGCGATAAACACTGAAGCTTTCTTT
CASRAINTEAFF
>-|TRBV4-2|TRBJ2-3|-
TGTGCCAGCAGCCAAGACGGTACAGATACGCAGTATTTT
CASSQDGTDTQYF
>TRBD2|TRBV7-8|TRBJ2-1|-
TGTGCCAGCAGCTTAGCGCGAACTAGCGGGACGTCACCCTACAATGAGCAGTTCTTC
CASSLARTSGTSPYNEQFF
>-|TRBV2|TRBJ1-5|few
TGTGCCAGCAGTGAAAGGTGGGGGGGAGCTCGCAGCAATCAGCCCCAGCATTTT
CASSERWGGARSNQPQHF
>-|TRBV28|TRBJ2-5|-
TGTGCCAGCAGTTTCTGTTTCGGGAAGACGCCTGGAAACGAGACCCAGTACTTC
CASSFCFGKTPGNETQYF
>-|TRBV5-5|TRBJ2-1|-
TGTGCCAGCAGCTTTGATAAGCGGCTAAATGAGCAGTTCTTC
CASSFDKRLNEQFF
>-|TRBV7-9|TRBJ1-2|-
TGTGTCAGCAGCTCCCAAGGGACATCCAAGCTCTATGGCTACACCTTC
CVSSSQGTSKLYGYTF
>TRBD1|TRBV9|TRBJ1-4|few
TGTGCCAGCAGCGATACAGGGGGCGCAGCTAATGAAAAACTGTTTTTT
CASSDTGGAANEKLFF
>TRBD1|TRBV11-2|TRBJ2-7|few
TGTGCCAGCAGCTCGGGACAGCAATCAGGCGAGCAGTACTTC
CASSSGQQSGEQYF
>-|TRBV7-8|TRBJ2-5|-
TGTGCCAGCAGCCTTATCCCCGCCCAAGAGACCCAGTACTTC
CASSLIPAQETQYF
>-|TRBV5-1|TRBJ2-5|-
TGCGCCAGCAGCTTGGCCTCGGCAGCACGAGAGACCCAGTACTTC
CASSLASAARETQYF
>TRBD1|TRBV12-3/TRBV12-4|TRBJ1-2|-
TGTGCCAGCAGTCCCTTTTACGGGGACAGGGGGCATGGCTACACCTTC
CASSPFYGDRGHGYTF
>-|TRBV28|TRBJ2-5|few
TGTGCCAGCAGTTTGAGTGGTTCCAGGGGGGGTCAGGAGCAGTACTTC
CASSLSGSRGGQEQYF
>-|TRBV10-3|TRBJ2-7|few
TGTGCCATAGCGAATTCAGGAGGTATTGCCTACGAGCAGTACTTC
CAIANSGGIAYEQYF
>TRBD1|TRBV9|TRBJ2-7|few
TGTGCCAGCAGCGTAGACCCACAGGGGGGAACCCGGGGCTACTACGAGCAGTACTTC
CASSVDPQGGTRGYYEQYF
>TRBD2|TRBV4-2|TRBJ2-5|few
TGTGCCAGCAGCCTCGGGACTAGCGGGAGGTACGGGACCCAGTACTTC
CASSLGTSGRYGTQYF